A single sample is the source of the 16 T cell receptor beta chains below, sequenced in a study of T-cell reconstitution after alpha-beta-depleted transplantation in children. Unique molecular identifiers were incorporated into the prepared TCRbeta library. TCRdb called the PCR reads again in MiXCR, with one record for every CDR3 protein. The table lists some 95,000 distinct CDR3 sequences, around a quarter of them singletons. The sequences come from PBMCs, collected before TCRalphabeta/CD19-depleted stem cell transplant. These receptors originate from a boy aged 2 to 10 with acute lymphoblastic leukemia, due to receive a stem cell transplant.

The chain combines TRBV5-1 with TRBJ2-3; D possibly corresponds to TRBD1 (5 bases). Germline CDR1 is SGHRS and CDR2 is YFSETQ. V gave up 0 bases and J gave up 4 bases, with 15 bases separating them. CDR3 length: 16 residues. This chain's CDR3 is CASSLVVATGADTQYF. The CDR3 coding sequence is TGCGCCAGCAGCTTGGTAGTAGCCACAGGTGCAGATACGCAGTATTTT.

The chain uses TRBV7-9 and TRBJ2-1, with 8 positions matching TRBD2. The V gene end was trimmed by 1 base and the J gene end by 10 bases; junction bases not matched to a gene: 9. Germline V gene lookup returns CDR1 SEHNR and CDR2 FQNEAQ (reference sequence). This CDR3 contains 15 residues. Here the CDR3 DNA reads TGTGCCAGCAGCTTAGTAGAACTAGCGGAGGGGGAGCAGTTCTTC. As protein: CASSLVELAEGEQFF. Full variable domain (rest looked up from reference TRBV7-9 and TRBJ2-1): DTGVSQNPRHKITKRGQNVTFRCDPISEHNRLYWYRQTLGQGPEFLTYFQNEAQLEKSRLLSDRFSAERPKGSFSTLEIQRTEQGDSAMYLCASSLVELAEGEQFFGPGTRLTVL.

The count of this clonotype is one. This chain links TRBV5-1 with TRBJ2-7; D is perhaps TRBD1 (6 bases). Looked up from germline, CDR1 is SGHRS and CDR2 is YFSETQ. V was trimmed by 1 base and J by 6 bases, leaving 14 bases between them. This CDR3 has 14 residues. This chain's CDR3 is CASSLPGGGLEQYF. The CDR3 DNA follows: TGCGCCAGCAGCTTGCCGGGTGGGGGCCTCGAGCAGTACTTC.

V usage is TRBV15 and J usage is TRBJ2-7; 9 bases agree with TRBD1. The CDR3 totals 15 residues. After removal of 0 bases from V and 4 bases from J, the junction contained 4 bases not matched to a gene. The V gene's germline CDR1 is LNHNV and CDR2 YYDKDF (reference sequence). In DNA, the CDR3 is TGTGCCACCAGCAGAGAAACAGGGGGCAGTTACGAGCAGTACTTC. It specifies CATSRETGGSYEQYF.

This clonotype was counted between two and nine times. As DNA, the CDR3 is TGCAGCGTGATAGGGGGCCGGGACTACGAGCAGTACTTC. As protein: CSVIGGRDYEQYF. V is TRBV29-1 and J is TRBJ2-7; 7 bases agree with TRBD1. The length of the CDR3 is 13 residues. Germline V gene lookup returns CDR1 SQVTM and CDR2 ANQGSEA. Germline trimming cut 6 bases from V and 3 bases from J; bases unmatched to any gene: 8.

This clonotype was detected a few times. The chain employs TRBV5-5 and TRBJ2-7; 7 positions agree with TRBD2. CDR1 is SGHKS and CDR2 is YYEKEE in the germline V gene (reference sequence). V lost 6 bases to trimming and J lost 2 bases; unmatched junction nucleotides: 14. This CDR3 has 16 residues. CDR3 in amino acids: CASTPSGGLQTYEQYF. CDR3 DNA sequence: TGTGCCAGCACCCCTAGCGGAGGGCTCCAAACCTACGAGCAGTACTTC.

This clonotype turned up a few times. The V gene is TRBV5-1, the J gene TRBJ2-3; D is undetermined. Germline CDR1 and CDR2: SGHRS and YFSETQ. The V end lost 4 bases, the J end lost 5 bases, and 8 bases lay between the germline ends. The CDR3 totals 12 residues. The CDR3 DNA sequence: TGCGCCAGCAGCCTGGGCAAAGATACGCAGTATTTT. Translation gives CASSLGKDTQYF.

The chain links TRBV7-2 to TRBJ2-1; D perhaps matches TRBD1 (5 bases). This CDR3 contains 14 residues. Trimming took off 4 bases at V and 6 bases at J, with 13 bases between the two ends. CDR1 SGHTA and CDR2 FQGNSA come from the germline V gene. CDR3: CASSSQVSLNEQFF. CDR3 DNA: TGTGCCAGCAGCTCACAGGTATCCCTCAATGAGCAGTTCTTC. The variable domain in full, completed from reference TRBV7-2 and TRBJ2-1, reads GAGVSQSPSNKVTEKGKDVELRCDPISGHTALYWYRQSLGQGLEFLIYFQGNSAPDKSGLPSDRFSAERTGGSVSTLTIQRTQQEDSAVYLCASSSQVSLNEQFFGPGTRLTVL.

This clonotype was seen only a few times. The chain has TRBV7-8 and TRBJ2-2; a weak D match, TRBD1 (6 bases). The germline gives CDR1 SGHVS, CDR2 FQNEAQ. Trimming removed 4 bases from V and 3 bases from J, with 12 bases in between. The CDR3 consists of 15 residues. The CDR3 region has the DNA TGTGCCAGCAGCTCCAGGGGTGGCTACACCGGGGAGCTGTTTTTT. Encoded protein: CASSSRGGYTGELFF.

This clonotype was detected only a few times. V usage is TRBV9 and J usage is TRBJ2-4, with 9 bases aligning to TRBD1. This CDR3 contains 15 residues. V lost 1 base, J lost 10 bases, and 9 bases stayed unmatched. Germline V gene sequence: CDR1 SGDLS, CDR2 YYNGEE. CDR3 coding DNA: TGTGCCAGCAGCGTATTCCCACAGGGGGCAAGTATTCAGTACTTC. Amino acid sequence: CASSVFPQGASIQYF.

This chain links TRBV11-2 with TRBJ2-7; D is undetermined. CDR1 is SGHAT, CDR2 FQNNGV, per germline. Trimming removed 5 bases at V and 4 bases at J, with 15 bases between. The CDR3 totals 14 residues. Here the CDR3 DNA reads TGTGCCAGCAGCCCCGAATTAAGACCTTACGAGCAGTACTTC. It encodes CASSPELRPYEQYF.

In this sample, this clonotype turned up a few times. This chain connects TRBV9 to TRBJ2-1, with D perhaps matching TRBD1 or TRBD2 (5 bases each). CDR1 is SGDLS, CDR2 YYNGEE, per germline. The CDR3 is 13 amino acids. V dropped 7 bases and J dropped 5 bases, with 13 bases sitting between them. CDR3 in amino acids: CASGDRLHNEQFF. The CDR3 coding sequence is TGTGCCAGCGGGGACCGATTACACAATGAGCAGTTCTTC.

The chain uses TRBV2 and TRBJ1-1; 10 nucleotides line up with TRBD1. Trimming took 7 bases from V and 1 from J; bases not matched to a gene: 6. Germline CDR1 SNHLY, CDR2 FYNNEI. The CDR3 totals 15 residues. The DNA of the CDR3 is TGTGCCAGCACCTCGACAGGGGGCGCGAACACTGAAGCTTTCTTT. Translation gives CASTSTGGANTEAFF.

The CDR3: CSAREGTSGETQYF. The CDR3 DNA reads as TGCAGTGCTAGAGAAGGGACTAGCGGAGAGACCCAGTACTTC. V gene TRBV20-1 combines with J gene TRBJ2-5, with TRBD2 identical over 11 bases. The CDR3 is made up of 14 amino acids. V dropped 0 bases and J dropped 4; count of bases not matched to a gene: 1. Germline lookup yields CDR1 DFQATT and CDR2 SNEGSKA (reference sequence).

This clonotype turned up a few times. The chain links TRBV3-1 to TRBJ2-3; 10 nucleotides align to TRBD2. Germline lookup yields CDR1 LGHDT and CDR2 YNNKEL (reference sequence). Losses at the gene ends were 4 bases for V and 0 bases for J; bases not matched to a gene: 13. This CDR3 has 19 residues. The CDR3 sequence: CASSRTSGGTHYSTDTQYF. Here the CDR3 DNA reads TGTGCCAGCAGCCGGACTAGCGGAGGTACCCACTATAGCACAGATACGCAGTATTTT.

This chain links TRBV6-5 with TRBJ2-5; TRBD2 is a possible D gene (6 bases). V lost 4 bases to trimming and J lost 4 bases, with 16 bases between them. Germline CDR1 MNHEY, CDR2 SVGAGI. The CDR3 extends over 15 amino acids. CDR3 coding DNA: TGTGCCAGCAGTTTCACCGTGGAGGGAGGAGAGACCCAGTACTTC. Translated, it gives CASSFTVEGGETQYF.